This TCR beta chain was sequenced during a study of blood T cell repertoires in COVID-19. Deletions cut 3 bases from V and 0 bases from J, with 10 bases between. The CDR3 runs 15 residues. Germline V gives CDR1 LNHNV, CDR2 YYDKDF (reference sequence). The data were produced by immunoSEQ multiplex PCR, yet TCRdb's version contains in-frame clones alone and is incomplete. This table holds 150,000 or so clones, 80% to 90% found once. The chain couples TRBV15 to TRBJ2-3, with D perhaps matching TRBD2 (6 bases). This clonotype originated in a man younger than 35 with COVID-19, enrolled during active disease. Sequenced: peripheral blood. The CDR3: CATSRLARSTDTQYF. CDR3 coding DNA: TGTGCCACCAGCAGGCTAGCGCGTAGCACAGATACGCAGTATTTT.